This T cell receptor (beta chain) was captured in a study of shared clonotypes between healthy human individuals. Study-level findings and limits: Inspection by rarefaction showed sorted-subset sequencing to be incomplete despite large depth. Naive CD4 clonotype sharing across a few donors was around 5%.

Germline CDR1 ENHRY, CDR2 SYGVKD. This CDR3 contains 15 residues. Trimming removed 2 bases at V and 0 bases at J, with 11 bases between. As regards this clone: Antigen specificity is unknown.

Original data processing: For the immunoSEQ data, sequences were junction-only without quality scores, so filtering differed. Data came from immunoSEQ multiplex PCR; TCRdb stores just in-frame clones and leaves some out. V, J and clone size are taken as reported in that table, and D and trimming were inferred from the DNA itself. In the table there are about 2.3 million clones, 85% to 95% of which are singletons. The material sequenced was naive CD4+ T cells from PBMCs. Subset: CD45RA+ positively selected. The TCR was taken from a man in his late teens or twenties in good health. Some clones in this sample may be carry-over from other donors' samples. This chain joins TRBV10-3 and TRBJ2-7; D ambiguous. The CDR3 is CAISERHGSSYEQYF. As DNA, the CDR3 is TGTGCCATCAGTGAGAGACACGGTTCCTCCTACGAGCAGTACTTC.